One sample yielded the 28 T cell receptor beta chains listed below, sequenced in a study of blood T cell repertoires in COVID-19. Here immunoSEQ multiplex PCR was the method, and the copy in TCRdb shows in-frame clones only, minus some. This table holds 380,000 or so clones, 85% to 90% found once. Input material: PBMCs or T cells enriched from blood (not recorded which). These receptors came from a woman aged 25 to 39 with acute COVID-19.

The chain recombines TRBV6-5 with TRBJ1-1; D remains unclear. Germline loops: CDR1 MNHEY, CDR2 SVGAGI. Trimming took off 0 bases at V and 1 base at J, with 9 bases between the two ends. This CDR3 contains 15 residues. Written as DNA, the CDR3 is TGTGCCAGCAGTTACTCGATATCGGGGAACACTGAAGCTTTCTTT. Its protein is CASSYSISGNTEAFF.

The chain is built from TRBV24-1 and TRBJ1-2; no clear D gene. Germline CDR1 reads KGHDR; CDR2 reads SFDVKD. This CDR3 contains 16 residues. Trimming took 3 bases from V and 3 from J, leaving 16 bases between them. CDR3 sequence: CATSDPGRAGDYGYTF. CDR3 nucleotides: TGTGCCACCAGTGATCCTGGGAGGGCAGGAGACTATGGCTACACCTTC.

This rearrangement joins TRBV7-2 to TRBJ2-1; D is uncertain. The V gene lost 0 bases and the J gene lost 0 bases, with 6 bases spanning the gap. This CDR3 has 15 amino acids. CDR1 and CDR2 from the germline V gene are SGHTA and FQGNSA. The CDR3 loop reads CASSLAPSSYNEQFF. The DNA for the CDR3 is TGTGCCAGCAGCTTAGCTCCTAGCTCCTACAATGAGCAGTTCTTC. Supplemented by reference TRBV7-2 and TRBJ2-1, the full variable domain reads GAGVSQSPSNKVTEKGKDVELRCDPISGHTALYWYRQSLGQGLEFLIYFQGNSAPDKSGLPSDRFSAERTGGSVSTLTIQRTQQEDSAVYLCASSLAPSSYNEQFFGPGTRLTVL.

The CDR3 loop is CASSAASYSPLHF. The DNA of the CDR3 is TGTGCCAGCAGCGCGGCAAGTTATTCACCCCTCCACTTT. The rearrangement uses TRBV7-9 and TRBJ1-6; D not certain. The CDR3 runs 13 residues. Germline CDR1 and CDR2: SEHNR and FQNEAQ (reference sequence). V lost 5 bases and J lost 8, with 10 bases in between.

The rearrangement links TRBV7-9 to TRBJ2-5; 9 bases are a match to TRBD1. The CDR3 runs 13 residues. J lost 5 bases, V lost 5 bases, and 3 bases had no gene match. CDR1 is SEHNR and CDR2 is FQNEAQ in the germline V gene (reference sequence). CDR3 coding DNA: TGTGCCAGCAGCCCAGGACAGGGGGAGACCCAGTACTTC. It is translated as CASSPGQGETQYF.

The chain has TRBV5-1 and TRBJ2-3, with TRBD1 matching 10 bases. Germline lookup yields CDR1 SGHRS and CDR2 YFSETQ. The CDR3 spans 15 residues. Trimming cost V 4 bases and J 2 bases; bases outside gene matches: 4. This chain's CDR3 is CASSRGQGYTDTQYF. CDR3 nucleotide sequence: TGCGCCAGCAGCAGGGGACAGGGGTACACAGATACGCAGTATTTT.

This CDR3 is CASSLAGGHGDTQYF. The CDR3, as DNA: TGCGCCAGCAGCTTGGCGGGGGGGCATGGAGATACGCAGTATTTT. The chain is built from TRBV5-1 and TRBJ2-3; 8 positions match TRBD2. J gave up 5 bases and V 0 bases, and 5 bases lay outside the gene matches. Germline CDR1 and CDR2: SGHRS and YFSETQ. This CDR3 region has 15 residues.

The gene calls are TRBV28 and TRBJ1-6; the match to TRBD1 covers 9 bases. V was clipped by 10 bases and J by 10 bases; unmatched bases: 8. The CDR3 runs 13 residues. Germline CDR1 is MDHEN and CDR2 is SYDVKM. DNA of the CDR3: TGTGCCACCATAACAGGGGGCGCGTCACCCCTCCACTTT. Amino acid sequence: CATITGGASPLHF.

This clone was detected only once. The chain is built from TRBV6-4 and TRBJ2-1; TRBD1 matches at 10 bases. The V and J ends lost 2 bases and 3 bases, in that order; junction bases with no gene match: 4. Germline loops: CDR1 MRHNA, CDR2 SNTAGT. The CDR3 is made up of 16 amino acids. CDR3 amino acids: CASSDQRTGGYNEQFF. The CDR3 nucleotides read TGTGCCAGCAGTGACCAGAGGACAGGGGGCTACAATGAGCAGTTCTTC.

The rearrangement links TRBV5-1 to TRBJ2-3, with 7 bases matching TRBD2. Germline trimming cut 7 bases from V and 0 bases from J; bases unmatched to any gene: 8. Germline V gene lookup returns CDR1 SGHRS and CDR2 YFSETQ. This CDR3 is 15 amino acids long. In DNA form, the CDR3 reads TGCGCCAGCCGCGGGGGAGATACTAGCACAGATACGCAGTATTTT. This sequence encodes CASRGGDTSTDTQYF.

The rearrangement joins TRBV19 to TRBJ1-2, with 11 bases matching TRBD1. CDR1 and CDR2 from the germline V gene are LNHDA and SQIVND (reference sequence). The CDR3 extends over 20 amino acids. Trimming cost V 6 bases and J 4 bases; bases outside gene matches: 22. CDR3 amino acids: CASSRARASGTGGSSYGYTF. The CDR3 DNA is TGTGCCAGTAGCCGAGCCCGGGCCTCCGGGACAGGGGGGAGTAGCTATGGCTACACCTTC.

This clone showed up just once. J is TRBJ1-5 and V is TRBV4-1; D may be TRBD1 (5 bases). CDR1 is MGHRA and CDR2 is YSYEKL in the germline V gene. The CDR3 is made up of 13 amino acids. V was pared by 0 bases and J by 7 bases, with 7 bases between. CDR3 amino acids: CASSQDRVQPQHF. The CDR3 DNA reads as TGCGCCAGCAGCCAAGACAGGGTCCAGCCCCAGCATTTT.

The rearrangement joins TRBV5-1 to TRBJ2-1; D is uncertain. The germline V and J ends were trimmed by 1 base and 7 bases, with 12 bases remaining between them. Germline CDR1 and CDR2: SGHRS and YFSETQ. This CDR3 is built from 14 residues. The CDR3 coding sequence is TGCGCCAGCAGCTTGTACTACGCTTCGAATGAGCAGTTCTTC. This gives the protein CASSLYYASNEQFF.

This sequence joins TRBV27 and TRBJ1-2, with 7 bases identical to TRBD1. Germline assignment: CDR1 MNHEY and CDR2 SMNVEV (reference sequence). J gave up 8 bases and V 0 bases, and 3 bases lay outside the gene matches. The CDR3 length is 13 residues. The CDR3 region has the DNA TGTGCCAGCAGTTTATCAGGGGGCGGCGGCTACACCTTC. Protein product: CASSLSGGGGYTF.

The genes are TRBV5-6 and TRBJ1-1, with 8 bases fitting TRBD1. The CDR3 loop spans 12 amino acids. Germline-derived CDR1 and CDR2 are SGHDT and YYEEEE. The ends lost 3 bases at V and 11 bases at J; junction bases unmatched: 6. Here the CDR3 DNA reads TGTGCCAGCAGCTCTCGCCAGGGGGCGGCTTTCTTT. This codes for CASSSRQGAAFF.

The V and J genes are TRBV24-1 and TRBJ2-2; D is perhaps TRBD2 (5 bases). V shed 10 bases and J shed 3 bases, with 14 bases lying between them. Germline V CDR1 and CDR2: KGHDR, SFDVKD. This CDR3 region has 14 residues. For the CDR3, the DNA is TGTGCCACAAACTCCGGGGAACACACCGGGGAGCTGTTTTTT. This encodes CATNSGEHTGELFF.

The chain combines TRBV7-2 with TRBJ2-7; 8 bases line up with TRBD2. Unmatched junction bases numbered 13, after V lost 5 bases and J lost 7 bases. The CDR3 totals 15 residues. Germline CDR1 and CDR2: SGHTA and FQGNSA. In nucleotides, the CDR3 is TGTGCCAGCAGCGTCCGACTGGCGGGGGGTGGGGAGCAGTACTTC. Protein: CASSVRLAGGGEQYF.

This clone was seen only a few times. The CDR3, as DNA: TGTGCCAGCAATAGAGGGGGGGACTATGGCTACACCTTC. Translating gives CASNRGGDYGYTF. The V gene is TRBV28, the J gene TRBJ1-2; D is possibly TRBD1 (6 bases). The CDR3 is made up of 13 amino acids. V lost 7 bases and J lost 3, with 12 bases in between. Germline CDR1 MDHEN, CDR2 SYDVKM.

The V gene is TRBV30, the J gene TRBJ2-1; 10 nucleotides agree with TRBD2. This CDR3 is 15 amino acids long. J lost 4 bases, V lost 5 bases, and 8 bases had no gene match. CDR1 is GTSNPN, CDR2 SVGIG, per germline (reference sequence). In nucleotides, the CDR3 is TGTGCCTGGGGTAAAAGCGGGGGGGCTTACAATGAGCAGTTCTTC. It specifies CAWGKSGGAYNEQFF.

The chain employs TRBV12-5 and TRBJ2-1; 7 bases are shared with TRBD1. V shed 6 bases, J shed 6 bases, and the junction held 2 bases outside the gene matches. Per the germline V gene, CDR1 is LGHNT and CDR2 is FRNRAP. The CDR3 spans 12 residues. The CDR3 here is CASGDRRNEQFF. The CDR3 nucleotides are TGTGCTAGTGGGGACAGGCGCAATGAGCAGTTCTTC.

V gene TRBV7-9 combines with J gene TRBJ1-1, with D possibly TRBD1 on 5 matching bases. Trimming took off 5 bases at V and 8 bases at J, with 15 bases between the two ends. This CDR3 comprises 13 residues. In germline, CDR1 is SEHNR, CDR2 FQNEAQ (reference sequence). The CDR3 spells CASSLVLTEEAFF. The CDR3 bases are TGTGCCAGCAGCCTAGTGTTGACAGAGGAAGCTTTCTTT.

The V and J genes are TRBV10-3 and TRBJ1-5; 7 bases fit TRBD1. CDR1 ENHRY and CDR2 SYGVKD come from the germline V gene. Unmatched junction bases numbered 9, after V lost 6 bases and J lost 7 bases. The CDR3 spans 14 residues. In DNA, the CDR3 is TGTGCCATCAGCCCTCGAGGGGGCTGGCAGCCCCAGCATTTT. This codes for CAISPRGGWQPQHF.

The chain combines TRBV7-2 with TRBJ1-4; D unclear. The germline gives CDR1 SGHTA, CDR2 FQGNSA. The CDR3 contains 15 residues. V was shortened by 3 bases and J by 0 bases, with 8 bases between the two germline ends. In DNA, the CDR3 is TGTGCCAGCAGCTTGAGCGGAGCAACTAATGAAAAACTGTTTTTT. Amino acids: CASSLSGATNEKLFF.

The chain uses TRBV11-2 and TRBJ1-4, with 7 bases lining up with TRBD1. This CDR3 is 15 amino acids long. Germline CDR1 and CDR2: SGHAT and FQNNGV. V lost 5 bases and J lost 8; bases outside the gene matches: 11. The DNA for the CDR3 is TGTGCCAGCAGCACCCGACAGGGCTTACGCGAAAAACTGTTTTTT. Its translation is CASSTRQGLREKLFF.

This sequence joins TRBV5-1 and TRBJ1-6, with D perhaps TRBD1 (5 bases). This CDR3 is built from 16 residues. Germline lookup yields CDR1 SGHRS and CDR2 YFSETQ. The germline V and J ends were trimmed by 6 bases and 0 bases, with 13 bases remaining between them. The CDR3 coding sequence is TGCGCCAGCACCCCGACAGCGATCTCCTATAATTCACCCCTCCACTTT. This gives the protein CASTPTAISYNSPLHF.

The chain recombines TRBV27 with TRBJ2-7; 9 bases agree with TRBD2. Germline lookup yields CDR1 MNHEY and CDR2 SMNVEV (reference sequence). There are 16 residues in the CDR3. After removal of 6 bases from V and 5 bases from J, the junction contained 14 bases not matched to a gene. CDR3 nucleotides: TGTGCCAGCAGCCCTCTGCTCGCGGGGGGGCGGAACGAGCAGTACTTC. Encoded protein: CASSPLLAGGRNEQYF.

The V call is TRBV6-2 or TRBV6-3, the J call TRBJ2-1, with a possible D match to TRBD1 (5 bases). Trimming left V 5 bases short and J 4 bases short, with 9 bases between. The germline gives CDR1 MNHEY, CDR2 SVGEGT. This CDR3 is 13 amino acids long. CDR3 nucleotides: TGTGCCAGCAGTGAGGACACTTACAATGAGCAGTTCTTC. Amino acids: CASSEDTYNEQFF.

This clone was recorded a few times. The same CDR3 is also encoded by other DNA sequences in this sample. This chain uses TRBV18 with TRBJ1-4, with D uncertain. This CDR3 is built from 14 residues. Trimming pared 6 bases from V and 0 bases from J, leaving 8 bases between. Looked up from germline, CDR1 is KGHSH and CDR2 is LQKENI. The CDR3 nucleotides read TGTGCCAGCTCTCGAGGTGCAACTAATGAAAAACTGTTTTTT. Residues: CASSRGATNEKLFF.